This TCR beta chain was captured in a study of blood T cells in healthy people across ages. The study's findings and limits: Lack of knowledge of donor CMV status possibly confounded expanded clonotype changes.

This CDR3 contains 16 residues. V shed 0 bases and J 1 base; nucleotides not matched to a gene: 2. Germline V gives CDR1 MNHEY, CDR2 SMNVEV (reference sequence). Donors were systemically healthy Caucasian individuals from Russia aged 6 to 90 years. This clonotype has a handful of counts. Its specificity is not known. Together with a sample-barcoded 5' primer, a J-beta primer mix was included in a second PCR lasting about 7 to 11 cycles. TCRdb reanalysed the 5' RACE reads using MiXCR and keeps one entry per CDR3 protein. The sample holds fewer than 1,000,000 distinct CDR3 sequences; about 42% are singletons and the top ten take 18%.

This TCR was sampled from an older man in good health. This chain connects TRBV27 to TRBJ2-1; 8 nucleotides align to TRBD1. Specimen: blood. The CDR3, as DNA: TGTGCCAGCAGTTTATCCGGGACAGGTTCCTACAATGAGCAGTTCTTC. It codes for CASSLSGTGSYNEQFF.